The 24 T cell receptor beta chains listed next were all sequenced from one sample in a study of type 1 and type 2 diabetes patients listed by TCRdb under 2016. The instrument was an Illumina MiSeq. Genomic DNA from sorted T cell subsets was used as template for TCRbeta CDR3 amplification. The TCRbeta CDR3 region was amplified by multiplex PCR with 30 forward and 13 reverse primers. TCRdb handled the public reads itself, with Q25 trimming in fastp and clone calling in MiXCR, and kept productive beta chains. When rows share a CDR3 protein, they turn into one entry using the most common DNA and genes. The sample table shows under 300,000 distinct CDR3 sequences, and roughly 50% are seen once. The ten largest make up 12% to 15% of the sample. The sample comprised peripheral blood mononuclear cells (PBMCs). The receptors stem from a man aged 18 to 30 with type 2 diabetes.

This clonotype was recorded once. The J gene is TRBJ2-1, the V gene TRBV19, with D perhaps matching TRBD2 (5 bases). Germline loops: CDR1 LNHDA, CDR2 SQIVND (reference sequence). With 9 bases removed from V and 1 base from J, the gap between germline ends came to 19 bases. The CDR3 is made up of 16 amino acids. This chain's CDR3 is CASSLEPLGSYNEQFF. The CDR3 bases are TGTGCCAGCTCACTAGAGCCCCTTGGTTCCTACAATGAGCAGTTCTTC. The entire variable domain, with the rest obtained from reference TRBV19 and TRBJ2-1, is as follows: DGGITQSPKYLFRKEGQNVTLSCEQNLNHDAMYWYRQDPGQGLRLIYYSQIVNDFQKGDIAEGYSVSREKKESFPLTVTSAQKNPTAFYLCASSLEPLGSYNEQFFGPGTRLTVL.

This clonotype was detected a few times. This chain uses TRBV19 with TRBJ1-2; perhaps TRBD1 as D (5 bases). Trimming left V 4 bases short and J 7 bases short, with 13 bases between. The CDR3 has 13 amino acids. Germline CDR1 LNHDA, CDR2 SQIVND (reference sequence). The CDR3 region is CASSTEQGGGYTF. The CDR3 DNA reads as TGTGCCAGTAGTACAGAGCAGGGAGGTGGCTACACCTTC. The whole variable domain, remainder taken from reference TRBV19 and TRBJ1-2, is DGGITQSPKYLFRKEGQNVTLSCEQNLNHDAMYWYRQDPGQGLRLIYYSQIVNDFQKGDIAEGYSVSREKKESFPLTVTSAQKNPTAFYLCASSTEQGGGYTFGSGTRLTVV.

This clonotype was seen only a few times. This sequence joins TRBV15 and TRBJ1-4; D gene uncertain. The CDR3 is made up of 14 amino acids. The V gene's germline CDR1 is LNHNV and CDR2 YYDKDF (reference sequence). With 8 bases removed from V and 5 bases from J, the gap between germline ends came to 15 bases. The chain's CDR3 is CATAAFRQNEKLFF. The CDR3 DNA is TGTGCCACCGCGGCATTTAGGCAGAATGAAAAACTGTTTTTT. Full variable domain (rest looked up from reference TRBV15 and TRBJ1-4): DAMVIQNPRYQVTQFGKPVTLSCSQTLNHNVMYWYQQKSSQAPKLLFHYYDKDFNNEADTPDNFQSRRPNTSFCFLDIRSPGLGDTAMYLCATAAFRQNEKLFFGSGTQLSVL.

The chain carries TRBV11-2 and TRBJ2-2, with D tentatively TRBD2 (6 bases). V lost 2 bases and J lost 7, with 14 bases in between. The CDR3 is 15 residues long. Germline CDR1 reads SGHAT; CDR2 reads FQNNGV. CDR3 sequence reads: CASSLPTTAGGELFF. The CDR3 DNA is TGTGCCAGCAGCTTACCCACAACAGCGGGCGGGGAGCTGTTTTTT.

The chain uses TRBV18 and TRBJ1-4; D is uncertain. Trimming stripped 0 bases from V and 8 bases from J, with 16 bases between. Germline V CDR1 and CDR2: KGHSH, LQKENI. This CDR3 spans 16 amino acids. DNA of the CDR3: TGTGCCAGCTCACCACCTTCAGGTGTCTTCGTCGAAAAACTGTTTTTT. Translated: CASSPPSGVFVEKLFF.

This rearrangement joins TRBV5-1 to TRBJ2-7; maybe TRBD1 (6 bases). V lost 1 base, J lost 3 bases, and 11 bases lay in between. This CDR3 has 14 amino acids. Germline CDR1 is SGHRS and CDR2 is YFSETQ. Written as DNA, the CDR3 is TGCGCCAGCAGCTTGTCAGGGGCGAACTACGAGCAGTACTTC. Translating gives CASSLSGANYEQYF.

This clonotype appeared a few times. The chain links TRBV9 to TRBJ2-2, with D tentatively TRBD1 (6 bases). CDR3 length: 13 residues. From germline, CDR1 is SGDLS and CDR2 YYNGEE. The V gene lost 5 bases and the J gene lost 6 bases, with 11 bases spanning the gap. The CDR3 DNA reads as TGTGCCAGCAGTTACCAGGGGTCCGGGGAGCTGTTTTTT. Translated, it gives CASSYQGSGELFF.

The rearrangement uses TRBV28 and TRBJ2-5; 11 positions agree with TRBD1. The germline CDR1 and CDR2 sequences are MDHEN and SYDVKM. The CDR3 length is 15 residues. V was pared by 2 bases and J by 4 bases, with 3 bases of the junction left unmatched. The CDR3 here is CASSLGTGGGETQYF. In DNA form, the CDR3 reads TGTGCCAGCAGTTTAGGGACAGGGGGTGGAGAGACCCAGTACTTC.

The chain has TRBV4-3 and TRBJ1-2; D is uncertain. Between the trimmed V and J ends, which lost 0 bases and 10 bases, there was a span of 6 bases. Germline V CDR1 and CDR2: LGHNA, YSLEER. This CDR3 spans 11 amino acids. The CDR3 DNA sequence: TGCGCCAGCAGCCAAGACAGGCTCTACACCTTC. Protein product: CASSQDRLYTF.

V gene TRBV7-2 combines with J gene TRBJ2-3; a weak D match, TRBD2 (5 bases). Trimming removed 3 bases at V and 2 bases at J, with 12 bases between. Germline V gene sequence: CDR1 SGHTA, CDR2 FQGNSA. This CDR3 is 15 amino acids long. The CDR3 nucleotides read TGTGCCAGCAGCTTCCACCGGGATGCCACAGATACGCAGTATTTT. It encodes CASSFHRDATDTQYF.

The V gene is TRBV19, the J gene TRBJ2-6; unclear D gene. The V gene's germline CDR1 is LNHDA and CDR2 SQIVND (reference sequence). V was pared by 0 bases and J by 4 bases, with 10 bases between. The CDR3 runs 16 residues. CDR3 nucleotides: TGTGCCAGTAGTATAGAGGGAAGGACCGGGGCCAACGTCCTGACTTTC. Encoded protein: CASSIEGRTGANVLTF. Based on the CDR3 plus reference TRBV19 and TRBJ2-6, the full variable domain is DGGITQSPKYLFRKEGQNVTLSCEQNLNHDAMYWYRQDPGQGLRLIYYSQIVNDFQKGDIAEGYSVSREKKESFPLTVTSAQKNPTAFYLCASSIEGRTGANVLTFGAGSRLTVL.

This clonotype was counted a single time. The V call is TRBV7-8, the J call TRBJ1-6, with 7 bases fitting TRBD1. The CDR3 runs to 14 residues. The germline CDR1 and CDR2 sequences are SGHVS and FQNEAQ. Germline trimming cut 5 bases from V and 7 bases from J; bases unmatched to any gene: 5. CDR3 bases: TGTGCCAGCAGCCGACAGGGAACAAATTCACCCCTCCACTTT. The encoded protein is CASSRQGTNSPLHF. The full variable domain, its missing parts supplied by reference TRBV7-8 and TRBJ1-6, is GAGVSQSPRYKVAKRGQDVALRCDPISGHVSLFWYQQALGQGPEFLTYFQNEAQLDKSGLPSDRFFAERPEGSVSTLKIQRTQQEDSAVYLCASSRQGTNSPLHFGNGTRLTVT.

This clonotype was seen ten or more times. This chain joins TRBV6-5 and TRBJ2-7, with unresolved D. The CDR3 length is 13 residues. V shed 4 bases and J shed 0 bases, with 7 bases lying between them. The germline V gene encodes CDR1 MNHEY and CDR2 SVGAGI. CDR3 in amino acids: CASSLASSYEQYF. In DNA, the CDR3 is TGTGCCAGCAGTTTAGCTAGCTCCTACGAGCAGTACTTC.

CDR3 nucleotides: TGTGCCAGCACCAACATCCGGGACACTGGCTACGAGCAGTACTTC. Amino acid sequence: CASTNIRDTGYEQYF. The chain links TRBV12-3 or TRBV12-4 to TRBJ2-7; maybe TRBD1 (6 bases). The germline V and J ends were trimmed by 7 bases and 3 bases, with 19 bases remaining between them. The CDR3 extends over 15 amino acids.

This clonotype was detected a few times. V and J are TRBV7-2 and TRBJ1-1, with D tentatively TRBD1 (6 bases). The CDR3 totals 16 residues. Germline lookup yields CDR1 SGHTA and CDR2 FQGNSA. Trimming took off 1 base at V and 3 bases at J, with 15 bases between the two ends. CDR3 residues: CASSLGSGVADTEAFF. The CDR3 DNA sequence: TGTGCCAGCAGCTTAGGATCAGGGGTGGCGGACACTGAAGCTTTCTTT.

This rearrangement joins TRBV19 to TRBJ1-1; D call uncertain. The ends were cut back, 5 bases at V and 1 base at J, with 20 bases in the middle. The germline V gene encodes CDR1 LNHDA and CDR2 SQIVND (reference sequence). This CDR3 has 17 amino acids. Here the CDR3 reads CASSSQFLGSQNTEAFF. CDR3 nucleotide sequence: TGTGCCAGTAGTTCCCAATTTTTGGGCAGCCAGAACACTGAAGCTTTCTTT.

This sequence joins TRBV9 and TRBJ1-1, with D perhaps matching TRBD1 (5 bases). The CDR3 runs to 15 residues. Germline V gives CDR1 SGDLS, CDR2 YYNGEE. Trimming pared 3 bases from V and 10 bases from J, leaving 22 bases between. The DNA of the CDR3 is TGTGCCAGCAGCGCGTCCGGGACCTCACAACGGGGAGCTTTCTTT. It codes for CASSASGTSQRGAFF.

This clonotype has more than one count but fewer than ten. V usage is TRBV6-1 and J usage is TRBJ1-2, with D possibly matching TRBD1 (6 bases). CDR1 and CDR2 (germline): MNHNS, SASEGT. The CDR3 contains 13 residues. V lost 8 bases and J lost 3, with 13 bases in between. DNA of the CDR3: TGTGCCAGCTCTGCTGGACAGTACTATGGCTACACCTTC. As protein: CASSAGQYYGYTF.

This clonotype turned up a few times. J is TRBJ2-1 and V is TRBV25-1; tentatively, D is TRBD1 (9 bases). Trimming stripped 0 bases from V and 4 bases from J, with 25 bases between. The CDR3 loop spans 20 amino acids. The germline gives CDR1 MGHDK, CDR2 SYGVNS. The CDR3 region has the DNA TGTGCCAGCAGTGAATACGACAGGGGGAGAGGAGCGGGAGCTTACAATGAGCAGTTCTTC. Amino acid sequence: CASSEYDRGRGAGAYNEQFF. The variable domain in full, with the rest retrieved from reference TRBV25-1 and TRBJ2-1, is EADIYQTPRYLVIGTGKKITLECSQTMGHDKMYWYQQDPGMELHLIHYSYGVNSTEKGDLSSESTVSRIRTEHFPLTLESARPSHTSQYLCASSEYDRGRGAGAYNEQFFGPGTRLTVL.

The chain has TRBV11-2 and TRBJ2-7, with TRBD1 identical over 7 bases. V gave up 5 bases and J gave up 4 bases; unmatched junction bases: 14. The germline V gene has CDR1 SGHAT and CDR2 FQNNGV. The CDR3 sequence is 16 residues long. The CDR3 loop is CASSPRDSSITYEQYF. The CDR3 bases are TGTGCCAGCAGCCCTCGGGACAGTTCTATAACATACGAGCAGTACTTC. The full variable domain, its missing parts supplied by reference TRBV11-2 and TRBJ2-7, is EAGVAQSPRYKIIEKRQSVAFWCNPISGHATLYWYQQILGQGPKLLIQFQNNGVVDDSQLPKDRFSAERLKGVDSTLKIQPAKLEDSAVYLCASSPRDSSITYEQYFGPGTRLTVT.

The J gene is TRBJ2-7, the V gene TRBV6-6; D call uncertain. This CDR3 contains 11 residues. Germline V gene sequence: CDR1 MNHNY, CDR2 SVGAGI (reference sequence). V lost 5 bases and J lost 5, with 7 bases in between. The CDR3 protein is CASSTTDEQYF. CDR3 coding DNA: TGTGCCAGCAGTACGACTGACGAGCAGTACTTC.

This CDR3 is CASTPDRPYTEAFF. CDR3 bases: TGTGCCAGCACTCCCGACAGGCCATACACTGAAGCTTTCTTT. This chain links TRBV9 with TRBJ1-1, with D possibly TRBD1 on 6 matching bases. With 6 bases removed from V and 3 bases from J, the gap between germline ends came to 15 bases. CDR1 and CDR2 (germline): SGDLS, YYNGEE. This CDR3 contains 14 residues. The full variable domain, rest sourced from reference TRBV9 and TRBJ1-1, is DSGVTQTPKHLITATGQRVTLRCSPRSGDLSVYWYQQSLDQGLQFLIQYYNGEERAKGNILERFSAQQFPDLHSELNLSSLELGDSALYFCASTPDRPYTEAFFGQGTRLTVV.

The rearrangement joins TRBV4-1 to TRBJ2-7; D not resolved. Between the trimmed V and J ends, which lost 0 bases and 1 base, there was a span of 10 bases. Germline assignment: CDR1 MGHRA and CDR2 YSYEKL. The CDR3 loop spans 15 amino acids. In nucleotides, the CDR3 is TGCGCCAGCAGCCAAGATAGGACCCAGTCCTACGAGCAGTACTTC. This gives the protein CASSQDRTQSYEQYF.

V is TRBV5-1 and J is TRBJ2-7, with 9 positions matching TRBD2. The junction had 3 bases not matched to a gene; V was cut back by 0 bases and J by 2 bases. This CDR3 spans 15 amino acids. CDR1 is SGHRS and CDR2 is YFSETQ in the germline V gene. CDR3 protein: CASSLGTSDAYEQYF. CDR3 sequence (DNA): TGCGCCAGCAGCTTGGGGACTAGCGACGCCTACGAGCAGTACTTC. Together with reference TRBV5-1 and TRBJ2-7, the CDR3 gives the full variable domain: KAGVTQTPRYLIKTRGQQVTLSCSPISGHRSVSWYQQTPGQGLQFLFEYFSETQRNKGNFPGRFSGRQFSNSRSEMNVSTLELGDSALYLCASSLGTSDAYEQYFGPGTRLTVT.